This T cell receptor (beta chain) is drawn from a study of blood T cell repertoires in COVID-19. In the source study's methods: Cell counts per sample came from amplifying reference gene primers. Some clones are missing from TCRdb's copy, which holds only in-frame ones; the method was immunoSEQ multiplex PCR. V, J and clone size were drawn from that table, and D and trimming were deduced from the DNA. In the table there are approximately 220,000 clones, about 84% of which are singletons. Enrolled through a virtual design, the participants were between 18 and 89 years of age and came from roughly 22 US areas. Assignments of participants to cohorts depended upon their own reported clinical history. This CDR3 spans 16 amino acids. The germline V and J ends were trimmed by 2 bases and 4 bases, with 14 bases remaining between them. The germline V gene encodes CDR1 SGHNT and CDR2 YENEEA.

This receptor was identified in a woman between 40 and 50 years old with acute COVID-19. The sequencing input was PBMCs or T cells enriched from blood (not recorded which). This chain links TRBV11-3 with TRBJ2-2; a possible D gene is TRBD1 (5 bases). This CDR3 reads CASSLFGQGFTGELFF. The CDR3 DNA is TGTGCCAGCAGCTTATTTGGGCAGGGTTTCACCGGGGAGCTGTTTTTT. Full variable domain (missing parts from reference TRBV11-3 and TRBJ2-2): EAGVVQSPRYKIIEKKQPVAFWCNPISGHNTLYWYLQNLGQGPELLIRYENEEAVDDSQLPKDRFSAERLKGVDSTLKIQPAELGDSAVYLCASSLFGQGFTGELFFGEGSRLTVL.